This TCR beta chain was documented in a study of monozygotic twins with inflammatory bowel disease. Notes on the study in general: Variability may have been added to patient repertoires by differing immunosuppressive treatments.

The germline V gene has CDR1 DFQATT and CDR2 SNEGSKA (reference sequence). The CDR3 length is 12 residues. Points on this clonotype: Its antigen is not known.

TCRdb re-called the 5' RACE reads and catalogs CDR3 proteins one per entry, DNA excluded. This table lists more than 75,000 distinct CDR3 sequences. This rearrangement joins TRBV20-1 to TRBJ1-4; TCRdb reports TRBD1, a call that lacks DNA to check it against. The sequence derives from a human donor with ulcerative colitis or Crohn's disease, or a healthy co-twin of an affected twin (not recorded which). The material sequenced was blood. The CDR3 protein is CSATGEGEKLFF.